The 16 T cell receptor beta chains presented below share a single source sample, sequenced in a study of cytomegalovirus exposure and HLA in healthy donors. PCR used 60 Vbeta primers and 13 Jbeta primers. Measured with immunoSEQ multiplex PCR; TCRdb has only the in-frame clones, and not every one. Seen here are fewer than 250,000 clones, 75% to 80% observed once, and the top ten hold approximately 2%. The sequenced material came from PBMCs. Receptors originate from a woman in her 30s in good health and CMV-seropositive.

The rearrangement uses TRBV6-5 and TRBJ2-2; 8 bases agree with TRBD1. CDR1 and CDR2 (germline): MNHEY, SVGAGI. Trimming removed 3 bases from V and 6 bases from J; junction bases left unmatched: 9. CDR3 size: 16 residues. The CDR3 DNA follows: TGTGCCAGCAGTTATTGTCCAGGGGGCGCTTCCGGGGAGCTGTTTTTT. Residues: CASSYCPGGASGELFF.

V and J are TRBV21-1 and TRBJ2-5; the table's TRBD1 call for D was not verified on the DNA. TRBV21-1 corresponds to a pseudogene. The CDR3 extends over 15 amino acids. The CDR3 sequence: CATLRDRADQETQYF. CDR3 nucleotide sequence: TGTGCCACCCTACGGGACAGGGCCGACCAAGAGACCCAGTACTTC.

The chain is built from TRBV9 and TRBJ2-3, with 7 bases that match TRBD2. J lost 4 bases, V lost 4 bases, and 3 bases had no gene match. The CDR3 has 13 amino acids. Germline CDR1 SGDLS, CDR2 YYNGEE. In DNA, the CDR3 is TGTGCCAGCAGCACCAGCGGGGCAGATACGCAGTATTTT. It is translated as CASSTSGADTQYF.

CDR3 nucleotides: TGTGCCAGCAGGAGCCCAGGCCCTGGCTACACCTTC. Translated: CASRSPGPGYTF. The chain employs TRBV6-1 and TRBJ1-2, with unresolved D. Germline-derived CDR1 and CDR2 are MNHNS and SASEGT. Trimming cost V 6 bases and J 7 bases, with 12 bases left between them. The CDR3 contains 12 residues.

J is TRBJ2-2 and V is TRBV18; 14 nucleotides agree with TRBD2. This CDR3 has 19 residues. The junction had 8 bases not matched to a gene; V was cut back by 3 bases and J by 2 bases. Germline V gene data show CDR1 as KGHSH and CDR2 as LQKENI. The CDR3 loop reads CASSPTSGGAFRNTGELFF. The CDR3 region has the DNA TGTGCCAGCTCACCGACTAGCGGGGGGGCCTTTCGAAACACCGGGGAGCTGTTTTTT.

CDR3 loop: CASSFLAGHSYEQYF. Here the CDR3 DNA reads TGTGCCAGCAGCTTCCTAGCGGGGCACTCCTACGAGCAGTACTTC. The rearrangement links TRBV7-2 to TRBJ2-7; 9 nucleotides agree with TRBD2. Germline lookup yields CDR1 SGHTA and CDR2 FQGNSA. This CDR3 contains 15 residues. The V and J ends lost 3 bases and 0 bases, in that order; junction bases with no gene match: 3. Supplemented by reference TRBV7-2 and TRBJ2-7, the full variable domain reads GAGVSQSPSNKVTEKGKDVELRCDPISGHTALYWYRQSLGQGLEFLIYFQGNSAPDKSGLPSDRFSAERTGGSVSTLTIQRTQQEDSAVYLCASSFLAGHSYEQYFGPGTRLTVT.

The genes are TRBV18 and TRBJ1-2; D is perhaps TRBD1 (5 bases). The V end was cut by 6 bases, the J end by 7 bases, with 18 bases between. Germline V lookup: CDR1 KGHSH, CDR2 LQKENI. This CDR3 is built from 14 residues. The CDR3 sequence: CASSRSGGSGGYTF. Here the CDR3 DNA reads TGTGCCAGCTCGCGGTCGGGGGGATCGGGTGGCTACACCTTC.

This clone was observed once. The CDR3, as DNA: TGCAGCGTGGTACAGGGGTTCACTGAAGCTTTCTTT. Protein product: CSVVQGFTEAFF. V gene TRBV29-1 combines with J gene TRBJ1-1, with TRBD1 matching over 7 bases. In germline, CDR1 is SQVTM, CDR2 ANQGSEA. This CDR3 contains 12 residues. With 6 bases clipped from V and 4 bases from J, the junction kept 5 bases outside the gene matches. Combining the CDR3 with reference TRBV29-1 and TRBJ1-1 gives the whole variable domain SAVISQKPSRDICQRGTSLTIQCQVDSQVTMMFWYRQQPGQSLTLIATANQGSEATYESGFVIDKFPISRPNLTFSTLTVSNMSPEDSSIYLCSVVQGFTEAFFGQGTRLTVV.

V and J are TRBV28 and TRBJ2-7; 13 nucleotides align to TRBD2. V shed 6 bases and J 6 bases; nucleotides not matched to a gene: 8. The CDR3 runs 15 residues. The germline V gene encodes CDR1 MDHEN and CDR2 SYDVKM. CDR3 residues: CASRVGGLAGAEQYF. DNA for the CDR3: TGTGCCAGCAGAGTCGGTGGACTAGCGGGAGCCGAGCAGTACTTC.

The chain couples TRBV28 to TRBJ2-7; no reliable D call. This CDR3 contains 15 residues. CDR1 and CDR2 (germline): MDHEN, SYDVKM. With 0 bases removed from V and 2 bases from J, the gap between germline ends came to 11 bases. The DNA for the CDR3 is TGTGCCAGCAGTTTATGGGGTCAGGTTACCTACGAGCAGTACTTC. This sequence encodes CASSLWGQVTYEQYF.

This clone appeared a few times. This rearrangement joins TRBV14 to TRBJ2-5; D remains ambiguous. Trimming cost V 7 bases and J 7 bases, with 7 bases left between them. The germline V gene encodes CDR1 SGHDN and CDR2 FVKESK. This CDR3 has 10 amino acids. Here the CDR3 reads CASTSPTQYF. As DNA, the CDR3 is TGTGCCAGCACCTCCCCGACCCAGTACTTC.

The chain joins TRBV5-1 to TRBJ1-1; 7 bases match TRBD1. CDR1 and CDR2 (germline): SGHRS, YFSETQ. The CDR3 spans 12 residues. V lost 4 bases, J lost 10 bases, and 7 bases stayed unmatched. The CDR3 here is CASSLRGEGAFF. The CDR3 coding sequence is TGCGCCAGCAGCCTCAGGGGGGAAGGAGCTTTCTTT.

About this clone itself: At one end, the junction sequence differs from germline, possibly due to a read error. CDR3 in amino acids: CVSSHRQGGWETQYF. The DNA for the CDR3 is TGTGTCAGTAGCCACAGACAGGGAGGATGGGAGACCCAGTACTTC. The chain carries TRBV19 and TRBJ2-5; perhaps TRBD1 as D (7 bases). Germline V gene sequence: CDR1 LNHDA, CDR2 SQIVND (reference sequence). The CDR3 runs to 15 residues.

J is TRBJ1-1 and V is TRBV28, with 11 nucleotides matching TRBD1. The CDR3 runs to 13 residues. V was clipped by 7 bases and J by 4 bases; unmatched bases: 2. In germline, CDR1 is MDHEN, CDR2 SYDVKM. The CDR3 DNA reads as TGTGCCAGCATTGGGACAGGGGGCACTGAAGCTTTCTTT. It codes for CASIGTGGTEAFF.

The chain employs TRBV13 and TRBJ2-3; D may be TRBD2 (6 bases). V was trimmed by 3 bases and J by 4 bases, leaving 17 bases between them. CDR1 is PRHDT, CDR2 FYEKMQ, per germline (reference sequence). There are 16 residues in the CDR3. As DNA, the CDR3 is TGTGCCAGCAGCTTTGGTAGCGGCAAGGTGGCAGATACGCAGTATTTT. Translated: CASSFGSGKVADTQYF.

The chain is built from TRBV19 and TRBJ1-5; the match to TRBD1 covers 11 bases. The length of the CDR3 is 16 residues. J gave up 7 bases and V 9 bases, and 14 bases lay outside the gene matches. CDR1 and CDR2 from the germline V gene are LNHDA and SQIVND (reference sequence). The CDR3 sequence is CASRRGQGAFNQPQHF. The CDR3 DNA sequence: TGTGCCAGCCGTCGTGGACAGGGGGCTTTCAACCAGCCCCAGCATTTT.